The next 2 T cell receptor beta chains were all read from a single sample in a study of regulatory T cells in long-lasting Graves disease. Combining iRepertoire HTBI primers with Arm-PCR of CDR3 regions, the authors built TCR beta libraries. TCRdb itself ran the multiplex PCR reads through MiXCR, one entry per CDR3 protein. The data contain more than 300,000 distinct CDR3 sequences, roughly 15% of them singletons. Time point denoted: newly diagnosed GD, antithyroid drugs for less than 3 months. Making the TCR library involved RNA that had been extracted from PBMCs. The source material was peripheral blood mononuclear cells (PBMCs), sampled at new diagnosis, from a patient treated with antithyroid drugs. These receptors came from a female donor with Graves disease.

This clonotype was picked up a small number of times. V and J are TRBV7-9 and TRBJ2-7; 8 bases map to TRBD2. This CDR3 spans 14 amino acids. Germline lookup yields CDR1 SEHNR and CDR2 FQNEAQ (reference sequence). Trimming at V came to 5 bases and at J to 3 bases, leaving 6 bases not matched to a gene. This CDR3 is CASSPGGAGYEQYF. The CDR3 bases are TGTGCCAGCAGCCCGGGGGGGGCGGGCTACGAGCAGTACTTC.

This clonotype was picked up many times. The V and J genes are TRBV5-1 and TRBJ1-1; D call uncertain. There are 18 residues in the CDR3. Germline CDR1 and CDR2: SGHRS and YFSETQ. Trimming pared 5 bases from V and 0 bases from J, leaving 23 bases between. The CDR3 is CASRIVGMSVYMNTEAFF. Here the CDR3 DNA reads TGCGCCAGCAGAATAGTAGGCATGAGTGTTTACATGAACACTGAAGCTTTCTTT.